The rows below give T cell receptor beta chains drawn from one sample of a study of blood T cell repertoires in COVID-19. TCRdb's copy holds only in-frame clones and misses some; the assay was immunoSEQ multiplex PCR. The profile shows approximately 170,000 clones, about 86% of them singletons. Sequencing used peripheral blood. These receptors originate from a man between 18 and 35 years old with active or convalescent COVID-19. CDR3s leave out the opening cysteine and the closing phenylalanine or tryptophan.

v_call: TRBV28; cdr3_aa: ASSPDRGLFTDTQY
v_call: TRBV5-1; cdr3_aa: ASRESLKQGYGYT
v_call: TRBV30; cdr3_aa: AWSVAPGRANYGYT
v_call: TRBV19; cdr3_aa: ASSIDLYREAF
v_call: TRBV10-3; cdr3_aa: AISYGQGASEAF
v_call: TRBV4-2; cdr3_aa: ASSQAGGSTDTQY
v_call: TRBV24-1; cdr3_aa: ATSSGTGGVETQY
v_call: TRBV25-1; cdr3_aa: ASGNLWTGENGYT
v_call: TRBV28; cdr3_aa: ASRRGWNSPLH
v_call: TRBV5-1; cdr3_aa: ASSSQGGQKNEKLF
v_call: TRBV4-1; cdr3_aa: ASSQEPTGTRVWPQH
v_call: TRBV5-1; cdr3_aa: ASSLQSTSGTPGNTIY
v_call: TRBV9; cdr3_aa: ASSARTGGPYEQY
v_call: TRBV5-1; cdr3_aa: ASSLRPGQEDIQY
v_call: TRBV2; cdr3_aa: ASSEQGANYGYT
v_call: TRBV3-1/TRBV3-2; cdr3_aa: ASSHRSNRAGQETQY
v_call: TRBV29-1; cdr3_aa: SVDRGSMSYT
v_call: TRBV2; cdr3_aa: ASSALETGGYT
v_call: TRBV5-5; cdr3_aa: ASSLRQGDWEQF
v_call: TRBV9; cdr3_aa: ASSVRSEWSTQY
v_call: TRBV11-2; cdr3_aa: ASSTIRDREGYT
v_call: TRBV28; cdr3_aa: ASSQTGVVEKLF